The next 7 T cell receptor beta chains were all read from a single sample in a study of CD8 T cells in ankylosing spondylitis. TCRdb re-called the 5' RACE reads through MiXCR, storing one row per CDR3 protein. The repertoire consists of about 160,000 distinct CDR3 sequences, with roughly 18% occurring once and the leading ten covering about 8.2%. Sequencing input: blood, either unsorted or a sorted T cell fraction (not recorded which). These receptors all stem from a male donor with ankylosing spondylitis or in good health (not recorded which).

This clonotype has at least ten counts. This sequence joins TRBV5-1 and TRBJ2-3, with a tentative D call TRBD1 (5 bases). Germline loops: CDR1 SGHRS, CDR2 YFSETQ. CDR3 length: 14 residues. V shed 8 bases and J shed 0 bases, with 13 bases lying between them. In DNA, the CDR3 is TGCGCCAGTGAAAAGGGGTCAAGCACAGATACGCAGTATTTT. Protein product: CASEKGSSTDTQYF.

V and J are TRBV5-8 and TRBJ2-5; 8 nucleotides agree with TRBD2. This CDR3 spans 16 amino acids. Germline V gives CDR1 SGHTS, CDR2 YDEGEE. With 2 bases clipped from V and 2 bases from J, the junction kept 8 bases outside the gene matches. The CDR3, as DNA: TGTGCCAGCAGCTTAGGAACTAGCGGACCACAAGAGACCCAGTACTTC. It encodes CASSLGTSGPQETQYF.

This clonotype has at least ten counts. V is TRBV4-1 and J is TRBJ2-1; TRBD2 matches at 8 bases. CDR3 size: 16 residues. Germline loops: CDR1 MGHRA, CDR2 YSYEKL. Unmatched junction bases numbered 7, after V lost 0 bases and J lost 6 bases. The CDR3 nucleotides read TGCGCCAGCAGCCAAGATCTGGGACTAGTGCTCAATGAGCAGTTCTTC. This gives the protein CASSQDLGLVLNEQFF.

The CDR3 loop is CAWRGGAGNQPQHF. The CDR3 bases are TGTGCCTGGAGAGGGGGCGCCGGCAATCAGCCCCAGCATTTT. The genes are TRBV30 and TRBJ1-5, with 7 bases fitting TRBD1. The CDR3 runs to 14 residues. The trim removed 3 bases at V and 2 bases at J, leaving 4 bases unmatched. The germline V gene has CDR1 GTSNPN and CDR2 SVGIG (reference sequence). The whole variable domain, remainder taken from reference TRBV30 and TRBJ1-5, is SQTIHQWPATLVQPVGSPLSLECTVEGTSNPNLYWYRQAAGRGLQLLFYSVGIGQISSEVPQNLSASRPQDRQFILSSKKLLLSDSGFYLCAWRGGAGNQPQHFGDGTRLSIL.

The J gene is TRBJ2-3, the V gene TRBV6-1; possibly TRBD2 for D (6 bases). CDR3 length equals 13 residues. CDR1 and CDR2 from the germline V gene are MNHNS and SASEGT. V lost 5 bases to trimming and J lost 8 bases, with 14 bases between them. CDR3 region: CASSLTREATQYF. DNA of the CDR3: TGTGCCAGCAGTCTTACTAGGGAGGCTACGCAGTATTTT.

CDR3 nucleotide sequence: TGTGCCAGCAGCTTGGGGAATTTTGCTAGCGGGGGACAGACCCAGTACTTC. Translating it yields CASSLGNFASGGQTQYF. The V and J genes are TRBV5-4 and TRBJ2-5; TRBD2 matches 10 bases. Germline-derived CDR1 and CDR2 are SGHNT and YYREEE (reference sequence). Trimming removed 0 bases from V and 6 bases from J; junction bases left unmatched: 11. CDR3 length: 17 residues.

This clonotype was seen a few times. This chain connects TRBV4-2 to TRBJ2-1; D is perhaps TRBD1 (5 bases). The CDR3 contains 12 residues. Trimming cost V 2 bases and J 9 bases, with 8 bases left between them. CDR1 and CDR2 (germline): LGHNA, YNFKEQ. As DNA, the CDR3 is TGTGCCAGCAGCCAAAATAGGGGTGAGCAGTTCTTC. Translating it yields CASSQNRGEQFF.